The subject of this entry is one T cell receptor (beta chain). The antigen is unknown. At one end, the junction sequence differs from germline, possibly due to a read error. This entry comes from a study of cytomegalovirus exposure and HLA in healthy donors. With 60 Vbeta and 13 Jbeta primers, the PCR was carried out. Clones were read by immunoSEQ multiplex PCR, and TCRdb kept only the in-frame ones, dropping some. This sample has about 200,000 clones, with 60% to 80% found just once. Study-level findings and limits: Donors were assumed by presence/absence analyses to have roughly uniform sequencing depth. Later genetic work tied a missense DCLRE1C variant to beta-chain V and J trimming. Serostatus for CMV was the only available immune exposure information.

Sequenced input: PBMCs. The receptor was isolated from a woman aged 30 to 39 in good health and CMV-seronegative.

The DNA of the CDR3 is TGTTCCAGCAGCCCGGCGGGACAGATTCTAGTCGACGAGCAGTACTTC. Its translation is CSSSPAGQILVDEQYF. The V call is TRBV7-9, the J call TRBJ2-7, with D maybe TRBD1 (7 bases). There are 16 residues in the CDR3. Germline loops: CDR1 SEHNR, CDR2 FQNEAQ (reference sequence).